The T cell receptor beta chain described here comes from a study of blood T cell repertoires in COVID-19. Assay used: immunoSEQ multiplex PCR; TCRdb lists only in-frame clones, some missing. The table has hundreds of thousands of clones, approximately 90% seen once. In germline, CDR1 is SGDLS, CDR2 YYNGEE. The CDR3 is made up of 15 amino acids. Trimming took 4 bases from V and 5 from J, leaving 18 bases between them. The TCR originated in a young man who had recovered from COVID-19. The rearrangement joins TRBV9 to TRBJ2-5, with D tentatively TRBD2 (7 bases). Sequencing was done on a sample of PBMCs or T cells enriched from blood (not recorded which). CDR3 nucleotides: TGTGCCAGCAGCCCCGAGGGGGGGGCCAGGGAGACCCAGTACTTC. This codes for CASSPEGGARETQYF.